This T cell receptor beta chain was obtained from a study of naive and memory T cell subsets. General study points: Over 95% of naive TCR sequences appeared only once after error correction, unlike memory subsets.

With regard to this clonotype: What it binds is unknown.

An equimolar mix of two oligonucleotides served as the beta constant-region primer for TRBC1 and TRBC2. Ligation attached a single-stranded oligonucleotide with a 12-nucleotide UMI and the SP2 primer to the cDNA 3' end. TCRdb itself ran the UMI-ligation and nested PCR reads through MiXCR, one entry per CDR3 protein. Of roughly 98,000 distinct CDR3 sequences listed, roughly 7.3% are singletons. Per germline, CDR1 MDHEN and CDR2 SYDVKM. J gave up 5 bases and V 4 bases, and 6 bases lay outside the gene matches. The CDR3 is made up of 15 amino acids. The rearrangement links TRBV28 to TRBJ2-1; 9 bases are a match to TRBD1. The clonotype was recovered from a human donor in good health. The sequenced sample consisted of central memory CD4+ T cells from blood. The CDR3 sequence: CASSSGGTGNNEQFF. The CDR3 DNA follows: TGTGCCAGCAGTTCAGGGGGGACAGGGAACAATGAGCAGTTCTTC. Filled out from reference TRBV28 and TRBJ2-1, the complete variable domain reads DVKVTQSSRYLVKRTGEKVFLECVQDMDHENMFWYRQDPGLGLRLIYFSYDVKMKEKGDIPEGYSVSREKKERFSLILESASTNQTSMYLCASSSGGTGNNEQFFGPGTRLTVL.